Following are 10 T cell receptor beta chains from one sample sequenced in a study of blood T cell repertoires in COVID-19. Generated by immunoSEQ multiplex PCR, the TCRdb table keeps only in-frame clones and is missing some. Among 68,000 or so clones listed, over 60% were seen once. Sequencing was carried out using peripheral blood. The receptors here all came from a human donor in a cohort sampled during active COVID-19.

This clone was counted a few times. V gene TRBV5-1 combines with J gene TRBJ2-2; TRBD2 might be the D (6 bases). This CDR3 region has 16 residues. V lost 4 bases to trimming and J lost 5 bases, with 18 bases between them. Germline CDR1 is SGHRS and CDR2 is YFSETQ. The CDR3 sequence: CASSPEGQGGTGELFF. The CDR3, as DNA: TGCGCCAGCAGCCCGGAGGGTCAGGGCGGAACCGGGGAGCTGTTTTTT.

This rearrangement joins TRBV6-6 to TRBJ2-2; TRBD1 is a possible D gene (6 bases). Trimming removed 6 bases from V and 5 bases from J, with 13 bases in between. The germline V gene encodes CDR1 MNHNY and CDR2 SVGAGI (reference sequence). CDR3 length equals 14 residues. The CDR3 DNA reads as TGTGCCAGCAGGGCACAGGGTTTGACCGGGGAGCTGTTTTTT. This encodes CASRAQGLTGELFF.

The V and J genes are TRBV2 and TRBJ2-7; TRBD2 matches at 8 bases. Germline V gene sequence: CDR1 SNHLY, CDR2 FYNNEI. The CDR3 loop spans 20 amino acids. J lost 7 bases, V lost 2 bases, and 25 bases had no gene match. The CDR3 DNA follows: TGTGCCAGCAGTGAATACCGGGGGGGATCTCTATTTCTGAGCACTGGAGAGCAGTACTTC. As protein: CASSEYRGGSLFLSTGEQYF.

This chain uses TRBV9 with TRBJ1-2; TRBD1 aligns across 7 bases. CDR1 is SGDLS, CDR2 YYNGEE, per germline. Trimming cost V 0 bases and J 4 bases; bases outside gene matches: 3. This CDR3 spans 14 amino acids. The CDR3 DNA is TGTGCCAGCAGCGTAGAGGCAGGGGGCTATGGCTACACCTTC. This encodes CASSVEAGGYGYTF.

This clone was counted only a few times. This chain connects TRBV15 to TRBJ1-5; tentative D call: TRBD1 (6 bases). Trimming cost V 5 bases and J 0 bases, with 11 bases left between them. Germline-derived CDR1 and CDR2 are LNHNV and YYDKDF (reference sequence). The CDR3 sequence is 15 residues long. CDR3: CATSLGHYSNQPQHF. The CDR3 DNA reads TGTGCCACCAGCCTGGGACACTATAGCAATCAGCCCCAGCATTTT.

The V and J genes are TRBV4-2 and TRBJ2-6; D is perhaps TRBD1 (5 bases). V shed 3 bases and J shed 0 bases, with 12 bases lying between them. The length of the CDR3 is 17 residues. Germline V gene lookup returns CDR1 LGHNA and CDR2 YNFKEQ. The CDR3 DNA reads TGTGCCAGCAGCCAGACAGCCGCTACCTCTGGGGCCAACGTCCTGACTTTC. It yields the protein CASSQTAATSGANVLTF.

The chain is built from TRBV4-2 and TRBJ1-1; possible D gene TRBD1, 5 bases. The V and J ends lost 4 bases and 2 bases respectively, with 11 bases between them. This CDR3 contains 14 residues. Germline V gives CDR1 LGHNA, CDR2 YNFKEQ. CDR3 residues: CASSPTGVNTEAFF. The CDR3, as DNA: TGTGCCAGCAGCCCTACGGGGGTCAACACTGAAGCTTTCTTT.

CDR3 sequence: CATSDSLSGNTDTQYF. DNA of the CDR3: TGTGCCACCAGTGACAGTCTTAGCGGGAACACAGATACGCAGTATTTT. The V and J genes are TRBV24-1 and TRBJ2-3; the match to TRBD2 covers 8 bases. This CDR3 is built from 16 residues. CDR1 is KGHDR, CDR2 SFDVKD, per germline. The trim removed 4 bases at V and 2 bases at J, leaving 7 bases unmatched.

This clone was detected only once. The CDR3 here is CASSRTQSSYNEQFF. DNA of the CDR3: TGTGCCAGCAGCCGGACACAAAGCTCCTACAATGAGCAGTTCTTC. The rearrangement joins TRBV7-9 to TRBJ2-1; tentative D call: TRBD1 (5 bases). Germline CDR1 and CDR2: SEHNR and FQNEAQ (reference sequence). The V end lost 5 bases, the J end lost 0 bases, and 11 bases lay between the germline ends. CDR3 size: 15 residues.

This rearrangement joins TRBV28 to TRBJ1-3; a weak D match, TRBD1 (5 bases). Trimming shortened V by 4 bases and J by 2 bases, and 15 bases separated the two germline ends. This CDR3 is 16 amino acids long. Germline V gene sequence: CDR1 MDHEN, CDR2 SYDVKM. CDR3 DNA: TGTGCCAGCAGTTACGGGGGGTTCAGGGCTGGAAACACCATATATTTT. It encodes CASSYGGFRAGNTIYF.